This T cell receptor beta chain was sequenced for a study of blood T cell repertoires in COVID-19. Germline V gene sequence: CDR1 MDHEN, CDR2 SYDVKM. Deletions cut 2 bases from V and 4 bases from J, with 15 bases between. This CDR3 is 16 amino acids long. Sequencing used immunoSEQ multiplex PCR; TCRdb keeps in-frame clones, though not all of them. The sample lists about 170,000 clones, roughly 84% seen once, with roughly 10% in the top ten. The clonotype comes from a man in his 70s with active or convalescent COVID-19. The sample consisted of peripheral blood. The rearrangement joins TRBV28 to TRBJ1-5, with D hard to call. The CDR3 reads CASSLPLDMVNQPQHF. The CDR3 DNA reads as TGTGCCAGCAGTTTACCCCTCGACATGGTGAATCAGCCCCAGCATTTT.